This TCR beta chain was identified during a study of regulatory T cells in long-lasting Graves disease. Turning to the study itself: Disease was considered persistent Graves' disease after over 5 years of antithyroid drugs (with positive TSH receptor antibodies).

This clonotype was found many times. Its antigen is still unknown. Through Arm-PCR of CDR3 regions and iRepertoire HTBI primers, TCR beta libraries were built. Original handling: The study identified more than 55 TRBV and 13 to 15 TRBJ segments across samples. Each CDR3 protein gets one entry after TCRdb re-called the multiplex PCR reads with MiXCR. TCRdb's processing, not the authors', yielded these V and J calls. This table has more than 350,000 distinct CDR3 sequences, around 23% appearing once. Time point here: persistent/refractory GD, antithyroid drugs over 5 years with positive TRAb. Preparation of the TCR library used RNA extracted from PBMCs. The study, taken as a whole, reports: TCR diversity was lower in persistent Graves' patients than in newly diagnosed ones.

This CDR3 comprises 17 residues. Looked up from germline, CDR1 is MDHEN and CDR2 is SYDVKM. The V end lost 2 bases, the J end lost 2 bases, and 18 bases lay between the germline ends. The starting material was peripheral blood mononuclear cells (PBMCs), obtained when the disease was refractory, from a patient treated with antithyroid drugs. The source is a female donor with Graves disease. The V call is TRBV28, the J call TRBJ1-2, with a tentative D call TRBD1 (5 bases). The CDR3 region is CASSLRGSNRRNYGYTF. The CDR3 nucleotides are TGTGCCAGCAGTTTAAGGGGAAGCAACCGGCGGAACTATGGCTACACCTTC.